The 2 T cell receptor beta chains given below trace back to one sample, sequenced in a study of T cell responses to AZD1222 COVID-19 vaccine. Using immunoSEQ multiplex PCR, the repertoire was profiled, and TCRdb retains in-frame clones only, with some absent. The profile shows 95,000 to 100,000 clones, 85% to 90% of them singletons. This material consisted of peripheral blood, taken on day 0 of AZD1222 vaccination. These receptor sequences come from an adult in good health.

The rearrangement uses TRBV5-1 and TRBJ1-3; D is ambiguous. The ends were cut back, 0 bases at V and 4 bases at J, with 8 bases in the middle. The CDR3 runs to 14 residues. Germline CDR1 SGHRS, CDR2 YFSETQ. CDR3 region: CASSLDPAGNTIYF. The CDR3 DNA sequence: TGCGCCAGCAGCTTGGACCCCGCCGGAAACACCATATATTTT.

This chain joins TRBV9 and TRBJ2-1, with no clear D. The CDR3 length is 15 residues. In germline, CDR1 is SGDLS, CDR2 YYNGEE. V lost 3 bases, J lost 0 bases, and 10 bases lay in between. The CDR3 DNA sequence: TGTGCCAGCAGCGATCCTCCCGACTCCTACAATGAGCAGTTCTTC. This sequence encodes CASSDPPDSYNEQFF.